This T cell receptor beta chain came from a study of blood T cell repertoires in COVID-19. Whole-study context: COVID-19 samples from acute and convalescent phases originated in the United States, Italy and Spain. PBMCs, B-cell-depleted T cells, or T cells provided the cDNA or gDNA that made up the material.

CDR3 length equals 14 residues. V lost 0 bases and J lost 1, with 6 bases in between. Germline V gene lookup returns CDR1 MNHEY and CDR2 SVGAGI. With respect to this clone: Other DNA sequences from this sample encode an identical CDR3 as well.

Original processing notes: Estimation of nucleated cell counts relied on the amplification of reference gene primers. The protocol was immunoSEQ multiplex PCR, while the TCRdb copy is restricted to in-frame clones and leaves out a portion. That table supplies the V and J calls and clone size; D and trimming were determined from the DNA. The profile shows 110,000 or so clones, 85% of them singletons. The chain has TRBV6-5 and TRBJ2-5; D possibly corresponds to TRBD1 (6 bases). The sequence derives from a human donor in a cohort sampled during active COVID-19. Sequencing was carried out using peripheral blood. Here the CDR3 DNA reads TGTGCCAGCAGTTACTCAGGGGGCCAAGAGACCCAGTACTTC. Translating gives CASSYSGGQETQYF.